Sample share makes the clone carrying this T cell receptor (delta chain) medium-sized. With CATT, TCRdb re-called clones from the RT-PCR reads. The sample carries just over 2,500 delta-chain clones, around a fifth recorded once. The sample comes from a study of gamma-delta T cells after stem cell transplantation. This CDR3 is 20 amino acids long. V lost 3 bases and J lost 0; bases outside the gene matches: 12. Germline CDR1 GEAIGNYY, CDR2 EKD. This chain connects TRDV2 to TRDJ3, with 8 bases that match TRDD3. The TCR comes from a human donor. It is not recorded whose cells these are; they may come from a transplant donor. The material sequenced was gamma-delta T cells. The CDR3 bases are TGTGCCTGTGACGATCCTACTGGGGGTCCTAGCTCCTGGGACACCCGACAGATGTTTTTC. Translated: CACDDPTGGPSSWDTRQMFF.